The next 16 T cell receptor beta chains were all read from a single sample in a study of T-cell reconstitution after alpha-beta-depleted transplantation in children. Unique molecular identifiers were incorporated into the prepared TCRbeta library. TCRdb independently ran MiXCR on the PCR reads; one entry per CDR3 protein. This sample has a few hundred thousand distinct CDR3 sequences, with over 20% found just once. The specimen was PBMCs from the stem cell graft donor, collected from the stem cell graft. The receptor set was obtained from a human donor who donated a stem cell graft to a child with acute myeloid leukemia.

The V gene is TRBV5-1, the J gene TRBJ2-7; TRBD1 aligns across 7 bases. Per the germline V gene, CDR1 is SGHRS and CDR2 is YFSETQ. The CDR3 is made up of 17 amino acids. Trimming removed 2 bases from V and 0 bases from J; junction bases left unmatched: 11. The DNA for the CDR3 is TGCGCCAGCAGCTTCCCTTCTGAGGGACAGTTCTCCTACGAGCAGTACTTC. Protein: CASSFPSEGQFSYEQYF.

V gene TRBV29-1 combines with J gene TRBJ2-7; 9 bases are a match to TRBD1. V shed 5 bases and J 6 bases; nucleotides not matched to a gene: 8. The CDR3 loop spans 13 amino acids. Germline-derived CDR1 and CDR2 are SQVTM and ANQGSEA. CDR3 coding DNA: TGCAGCGTTACAGGGGGCTTGGCGAGCGAGCAGTACTTC. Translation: CSVTGGLASEQYF.

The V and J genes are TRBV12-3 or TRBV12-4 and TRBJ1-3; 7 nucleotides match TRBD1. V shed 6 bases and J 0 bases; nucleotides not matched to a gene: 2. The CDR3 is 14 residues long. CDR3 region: CASSDRDSGNTIYF. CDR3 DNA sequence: TGTGCCAGCAGCGACAGGGACTCTGGAAACACCATATATTTT.

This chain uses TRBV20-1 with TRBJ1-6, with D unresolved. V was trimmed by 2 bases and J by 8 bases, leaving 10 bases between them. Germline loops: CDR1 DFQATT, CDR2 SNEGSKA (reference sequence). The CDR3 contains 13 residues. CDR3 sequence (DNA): TGCAGTGCTAGATTCTCCCTTTATTCACCCCTCCACTTT. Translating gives CSARFSLYSPLHF.

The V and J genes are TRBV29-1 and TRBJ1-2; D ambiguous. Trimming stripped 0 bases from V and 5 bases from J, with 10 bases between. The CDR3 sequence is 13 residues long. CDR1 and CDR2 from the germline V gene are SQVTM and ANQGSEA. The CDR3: CSVEDSSWYGYTF. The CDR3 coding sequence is TGCAGCGTTGAAGACAGCAGTTGGTATGGCTACACCTTC.

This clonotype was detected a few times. As DNA, the CDR3 is TGCGCCAGCAGCTGGAGAGCGGGAGGGCCCCATGAGCAGTTCTTC. It yields the protein CASSWRAGGPHEQFF. This sequence joins TRBV5-1 and TRBJ2-1, with TRBD2 identical over 10 bases. This CDR3 has 15 amino acids. CDR1 is SGHRS and CDR2 is YFSETQ in the germline V gene. V lost 3 bases and J lost 8; bases outside the gene matches: 8. The full variable domain, rest sourced from reference TRBV5-1 and TRBJ2-1, is KAGVTQTPRYLIKTRGQQVTLSCSPISGHRSVSWYQQTPGQGLQFLFEYFSETQRNKGNFPGRFSGRQFSNSRSEMNVSTLELGDSALYLCASSWRAGGPHEQFFGPGTRLTVL.

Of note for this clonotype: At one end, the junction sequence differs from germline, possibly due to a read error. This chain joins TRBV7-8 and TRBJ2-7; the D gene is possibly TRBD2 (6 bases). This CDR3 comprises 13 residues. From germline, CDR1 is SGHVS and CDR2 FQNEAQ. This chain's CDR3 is CASSIGGYYAQYF. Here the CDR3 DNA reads TGTGCCAGCAGTATCGGGGGTTACTACGCGCAGTACTTC. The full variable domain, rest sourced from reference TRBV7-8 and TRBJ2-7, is GAGVSQSPRYKVAKRGQDVALRCDPISGHVSLFWYQQALGQGPEFLTYFQNEAQLDKSGLPSDRFFAERPEGSVSTLKIQRTQQEDSAVYLCASSIGGYYAQYFGPGTRLTVT.

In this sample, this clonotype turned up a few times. CDR3 loop: CASSYGYGSYNEQFF. CDR3 nucleotide sequence: TGTGCCAGCAGTTACGGGTATGGCTCCTACAATGAGCAGTTCTTC. The chain combines TRBV6-5 with TRBJ2-1; the D is unclear. This CDR3 is 15 amino acids long. The V end lost 2 bases, the J end lost 0 bases, and 8 bases lay between the germline ends. Germline V gene data show CDR1 as MNHEY and CDR2 as SVGAGI.

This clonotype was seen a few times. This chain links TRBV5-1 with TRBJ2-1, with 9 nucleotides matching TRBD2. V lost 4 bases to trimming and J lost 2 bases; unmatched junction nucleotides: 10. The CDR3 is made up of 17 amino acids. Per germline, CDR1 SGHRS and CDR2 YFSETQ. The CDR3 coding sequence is TGCGCCAGCAGCCTGGGTAGCGGGAGAGGGGCCTACAATGAGCAGTTCTTC. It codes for CASSLGSGRGAYNEQFF. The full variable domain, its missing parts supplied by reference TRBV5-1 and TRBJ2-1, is KAGVTQTPRYLIKTRGQQVTLSCSPISGHRSVSWYQQTPGQGLQFLFEYFSETQRNKGNFPGRFSGRQFSNSRSEMNVSTLELGDSALYLCASSLGSGRGAYNEQFFGPGTRLTVL.

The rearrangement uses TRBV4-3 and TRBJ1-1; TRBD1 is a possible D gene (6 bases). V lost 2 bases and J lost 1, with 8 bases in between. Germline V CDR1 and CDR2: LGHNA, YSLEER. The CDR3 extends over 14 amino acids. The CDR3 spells CASSQSRGNTEAFF. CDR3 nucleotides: TGCGCCAGCAGCCAATCCAGGGGGAACACTGAAGCTTTCTTT.

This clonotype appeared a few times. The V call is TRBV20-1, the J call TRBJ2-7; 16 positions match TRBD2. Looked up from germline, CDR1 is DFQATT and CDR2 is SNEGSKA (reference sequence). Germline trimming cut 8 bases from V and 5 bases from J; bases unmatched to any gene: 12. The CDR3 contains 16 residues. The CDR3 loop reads CSLSGTSGRAIDEQYF. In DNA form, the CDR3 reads TGCAGTTTGTCCGGGACTAGCGGGAGGGCCATCGACGAGCAGTACTTC.

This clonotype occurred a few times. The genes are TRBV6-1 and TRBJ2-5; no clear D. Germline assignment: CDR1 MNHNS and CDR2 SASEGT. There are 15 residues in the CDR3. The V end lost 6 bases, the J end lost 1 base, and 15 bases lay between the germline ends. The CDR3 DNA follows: TGTGCCAGCAGAGCCGACCGGATCATCCAAGAGACCCAGTACTTC. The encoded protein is CASRADRIIQETQYF.

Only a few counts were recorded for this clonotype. The CDR3 loop reads CSVRGLAGVELETQYF. As DNA, the CDR3 is TGCAGCGTTAGAGGACTAGCGGGAGTTGAGTTGGAGACCCAGTACTTC. The chain carries TRBV29-1 and TRBJ2-5, with TRBD2 matching over 13 bases. The CDR3 covers 16 residues. The junction had 11 bases not matched to a gene; V was cut back by 5 bases and J by 5 bases. Germline assignment: CDR1 SQVTM and CDR2 ANQGSEA.

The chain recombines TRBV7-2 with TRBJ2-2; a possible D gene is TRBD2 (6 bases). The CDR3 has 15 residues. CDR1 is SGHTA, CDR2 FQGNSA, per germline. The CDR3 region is CAEDRRDGNTGELFF. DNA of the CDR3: TGTGCTGAAGATCGGAGGGACGGAAACACCGGGGAGCTGTTTTTT.

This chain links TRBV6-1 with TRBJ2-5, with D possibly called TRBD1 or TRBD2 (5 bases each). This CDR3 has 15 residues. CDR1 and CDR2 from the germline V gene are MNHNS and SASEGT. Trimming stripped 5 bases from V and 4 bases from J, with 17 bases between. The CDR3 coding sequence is TGTGCCAGCAGTCTCCGGGACCTAGGGGTAGAGACCCAGTACTTC. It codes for CASSLRDLGVETQYF.

In nucleotides, the CDR3 is TGTGCCAGCAGCTTGGTCGCCGGGAGTGTTTTCGATGAGCAGTTCTTC. Amino acids: CASSLVAGSVFDEQFF. The chain carries TRBV11-3 and TRBJ2-1; D is possibly TRBD2 (6 bases). Germline loops: CDR1 SGHNT, CDR2 YENEEA. The CDR3 consists of 16 residues. V lost 3 bases, J lost 8 bases, and 20 bases lay in between.